The T cell receptor beta chain described here comes from a study of T cell repertoires in cytomegalovirus infection. General study points: Within the response measured ex vivo, HLA-C-restricted CMV-specific TCR beta clonotypes were dominant.

This clonotype was recorded a few times. Its antigen is unidentified. MiXCR, applied by TCRdb to the reads, yields one record per CDR3 protein. The sample records about 830,000 distinct CDR3 sequences, around a third being singletons. The TCR was taken from a human donor in good health (CMV status not recorded). Some clones in this sample may be carry-over from other donors' samples. The sequencing here drew on cultured CD8+ T cells from PBMCs, taken from culture after CMV antigen stimulation.

CDR3 region: CASSSGQGNTYGYTF. The CDR3 coding sequence is TGTGCCAGCAGCTCGGGACAGGGAAATACCTATGGCTACACCTTC. The chain couples TRBV7-9 to TRBJ1-2; 9 bases align to TRBD1. The V gene's germline CDR1 is SEHNR and CDR2 FQNEAQ (reference sequence). CDR3 size: 15 residues. Trimming removed 4 bases from V and 4 bases from J; junction bases left unmatched: 7.